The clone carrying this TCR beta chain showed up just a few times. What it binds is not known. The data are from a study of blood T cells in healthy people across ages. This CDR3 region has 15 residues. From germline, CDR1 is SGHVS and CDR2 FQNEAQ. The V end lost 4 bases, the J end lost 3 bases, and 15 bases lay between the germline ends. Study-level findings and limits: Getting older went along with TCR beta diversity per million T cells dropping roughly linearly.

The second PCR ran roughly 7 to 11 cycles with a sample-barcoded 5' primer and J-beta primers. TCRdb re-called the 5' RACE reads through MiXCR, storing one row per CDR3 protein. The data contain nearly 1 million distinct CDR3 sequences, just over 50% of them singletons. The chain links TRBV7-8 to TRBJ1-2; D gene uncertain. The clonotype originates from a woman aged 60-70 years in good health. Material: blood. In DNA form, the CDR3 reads TGTGCCAGCAGCTCTCGTAATAGTGGTGACTATGGCTACACCTTC. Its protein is CASSSRNSGDYGYTF. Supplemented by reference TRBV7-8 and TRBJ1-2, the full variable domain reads GAGVSQSPRYKVAKRGQDVALRCDPISGHVSLFWYQQALGQGPEFLTYFQNEAQLDKSGLPSDRFFAERPEGSVSTLKIQRTQQEDSAVYLCASSSRNSGDYGYTFGSGTRLTVV.